This T cell receptor (beta chain) emerged from a study of regulatory T cells in long-lasting Graves disease. This clonotype was seen more than once but under ten times. The target antigen is unknown. Findings and limits, study-wide: The researchers studied only peripheral blood, not thyroid tissue.

Time point in this sample: newly diagnosed GD, antithyroid drugs for less than 3 months. PBMC-extracted RNA yielded the TCR library. Into tubes containing EDTA, approximately 9 milliliters of peripheral blood were drawn. According to the study, TCR beta libraries were built with iRepertoire HTBI primers and CDR3-region Arm-PCR. Each CDR3 protein is one row after TCRdb ran MiXCR on the multiplex PCR reads. The sample includes about 460,000 distinct CDR3 sequences, around 15% seen only once; the top ten take approximately 15%. There are 15 residues in the CDR3. Germline assignment: CDR1 SGHRS and CDR2 YFSETQ. The V gene lost 0 bases and the J gene lost 5 bases, with 14 bases spanning the gap. The same data also contributed to another study, on T cells in Graves' hyperthyroidism and ophthalmopathy.

The rearrangement links TRBV5-1 to TRBJ2-5; D may be TRBD1 (6 bases). The sequencing here drew on peripheral blood mononuclear cells (PBMCs), taken at new diagnosis, from a patient treated with antithyroid drugs. This TCR was recovered from a woman in her 50s with Graves disease. The chain's CDR3 is CASSLGNRVWETQYF. CDR3 nucleotides: TGCGCCAGCAGCTTGGGGAACAGGGTCTGGGAGACCCAGTACTTC.